Shown below are 4 T cell receptor beta chains from a single sample sequenced in a study of blood T cell repertoires in COVID-19. Here immunoSEQ multiplex PCR was the method, and the copy in TCRdb shows in-frame clones only, minus some. Of around 250,000 clones listed, about 83% are singletons. What was sequenced was peripheral blood. These TCRs come from a man of 80 years or more with acute or convalescent COVID-19.

The rearrangement uses TRBV5-1 and TRBJ2-3; 8 positions match TRBD2. The CDR3 totals 15 residues. The germline CDR1 and CDR2 sequences are SGHRS and YFSETQ. J lost 3 bases, V lost 0 bases, and 3 bases had no gene match. CDR3 protein: CASSLDGGRTDTQYF. The CDR3, as DNA: TGCGCCAGCAGCTTGGACGGCGGGAGGACAGATACGCAGTATTTT. The full variable domain, rest sourced from reference TRBV5-1 and TRBJ2-3, is KAGVTQTPRYLIKTRGQQVTLSCSPISGHRSVSWYQQTPGQGLQFLFEYFSETQRNKGNFPGRFSGRQFSNSRSEMNVSTLELGDSALYLCASSLDGGRTDTQYFGPGTRLTVL.

The chain carries TRBV27 and TRBJ2-7, with 10 bases identical to TRBD1. Trimming cost V 5 bases and J 5 bases; bases outside gene matches: 12. The CDR3 has 16 residues. Germline CDR1 is MNHEY and CDR2 is SMNVEV (reference sequence). This chain's CDR3 is CASSPLPGTGVHEQYF. Here the CDR3 DNA reads TGTGCCAGCAGTCCCCTTCCCGGGACAGGGGTGCACGAGCAGTACTTC.

The chain joins TRBV18 to TRBJ1-6; D not certain. Germline loops: CDR1 KGHSH, CDR2 LQKENI. The CDR3 is made up of 15 amino acids. Between the trimmed V and J ends, which lost 1 base and 5 bases, there was a span of 9 bases. DNA for the CDR3: TGTGCCAGCTCACCACTCGCAGTCGATAATTCACCCCTCCACTTT. Translation gives CASSPLAVDNSPLHF. The variable domain in full, completed from reference TRBV18 and TRBJ1-6, reads NAGVMQNPRHLVRRRGQEARLRCSPMKGHSHVYWYRQLPEEGLKFMVYLQKENIIDESGMPKERFSAEFPKEGPSILRIQQVVRGDSAAYFCASSPLAVDNSPLHFGNGTRLTVT.

J is TRBJ2-3 and V is TRBV4-2; 13 bases are a match to TRBD2. V gave up 0 bases and J gave up 3 bases; unmatched junction bases: 3. CDR1 LGHNA and CDR2 YNFKEQ come from the germline V gene. The CDR3 runs 17 residues. The CDR3 DNA follows: TGTGCCAGCAGCCAAGATGGACTAGCGGGAGCAACAGATACGCAGTATTTT. This gives the protein CASSQDGLAGATDTQYF.